The T cell receptor (beta chain) described here comes from a study of cytotoxic CD8 clonotypes in ibrutinib-treated CLL. About the research overall: Partial responses totalled some 24 and complete responses 2; after median approximately 64 months, roughly 14 remained remitted and roughly twelve progressed.

General observations from the study: Clonality was elevated at ibrutinib response and had returned toward baseline at progression. Patients showed higher baseline clonality than age-matched healthy donors, and it tracked circulating CD8+ T-cell counts.

Assay used: immunoSEQ multiplex PCR; TCRdb lists only in-frame clones, some missing. The table lists fewer than 50,000 clones, around 53% of them singletons, with about 33% in the top ten. Library input was about 1.8 micrograms of DNA from cryopreserved PBMCs. The length of the CDR3 is 18 residues. Trimming took 4 bases from V and 3 from J; bases not matched to a gene: 14. Per germline, CDR1 WNHNN and CDR2 SYGVQD (reference sequence). This clone occurred a few times. Its antigen remains unidentified. The sequences come from PBMCs, collected after 12 months of ibrutinib treatment. The receptor's source is a human donor with chronic lymphocytic leukemia. The V call is TRBV10-1, the J call TRBJ1-1; 10 nucleotides align to TRBD1. CDR3 region: CASSGGGGQGTKYTEAFF. CDR3 sequence (DNA): TGCGCCAGCAGTGGAGGGGGGGGACAGGGGACGAAGTACACTGAAGCTTTCTTT.